This is a list of T cell receptor beta chains from one sample in a study of T cells after posttransplantation cyclophosphamide. This table comes from immunoSEQ multiplex PCR, and its TCRdb copy is limited to in-frame clones, with some not included. The sample consists of 16,000 or so clones, 92% of them appearing once. Material: CD4+ T cells sorted from blood, obtained after allogeneic stem cell transplant with posttransplant cyclophosphamide. These receptors all come from a male patient aged 60 to 75 who received an allogeneic stem cell transplant from a related donor and was CMV-positive. Some T cells may be supplied by the graft donor. Each CDR3 is given with its conserved first and last residue. D genes are given only for firm matches. Size tells how often a clone was seen (once, few, many) or the class of an expanded clone, and some rows leave it out.

TRBJ2-2 TRBD2 - TRBV5-1 CASSVSGALTGELFF TGCGCCAGCAGCGTGAGCGGGGCGCTCACCGGGGAGCTGTTTTTT
TRBJ2-7 TRBD1 once TRBV27 CASSLRGQGINEQYF TGTGCCAGCAGTTTACGGGGACAGGGGATCAACGAGCAGTACTTC
TRBJ2-3 - - TRBV27 CASSLWGEGTDTQYF TGTGCCAGCAGTTTATGGGGGGAAGGGACAGATACGCAGTATTTT
TRBJ1-2 - - TRBV28 CASSITGWYGYTF TGTGCCAGCAGTATAACAGGGTGGTATGGCTACACCTTC
TRBJ2-1 TRBD1 - TRBV5-1 CASSFRQGMYNEQFF TGCGCCAGCAGCTTCCGACAGGGGATGTACAATGAGCAGTTCTTC
TRBJ2-5 TRBD2 - TRBV13 CASSSGLAVQETQYF TGTGCCAGCAGCTCCGGACTAGCGGTCCAAGAGACCCAGTACTTC
TRBJ1-2 - - TRBV7-9 CASSLTGSDYGYTF TGTGCCAGCAGCCTAACAGGATCCGACTATGGCTACACCTTC
TRBJ2-7 TRBD2 - TRBV5-4 CASSSPRGAGTYEQYF TGTGCCAGCAGCTCCCCGAGGGGAGCGGGGACCTACGAGCAGTACTTC
TRBJ1-5 TRBD1 - TRBV30 CAWGTGVGNQPQHF TGTGCCTGGGGGACAGGGGTTGGAAATCAGCCCCAGCATTTT
TRBJ2-7 - - TRBV5-1 CASSLTAESSYEQYF TGCGCCAGCAGCTTGACGGCGGAAAGCTCCTACGAGCAGTACTTC
TRBJ1-5 - - TRBV7-2 CASSLRGGGNQPQHF TGTGCCAGCAGCTTGAGGGGGGGTGGCAATCAGCCCCAGCATTTT
TRBJ2-1 TRBD2 - TRBV28 CASSTDTSGSYNEQFF TGTGCCAGCAGCACGGACACTAGCGGGTCCTACAATGAGCAGTTCTTC
TRBJ1-1 - - TRBV7-3 CASSLQGRNTEAFF TGTGCCAGCAGCTTACAGGGAAGGAACACTGAAGCTTTCTTT
TRBJ2-4 TRBD2 - TRBV4-1 CASSQDATGGRAKNIQYF TGCGCCAGCAGCCAAGATGCTACGGGGGGGCGAGCCAAAAACATTCAGTACTTC
TRBJ2-5 TRBD2 - TRBV6-6 CASSYLLAGETQYF TGTGCCAGCAGTTACTTACTAGCGGGGGAGACCCAGTACTTC
TRBJ2-1 TRBD1 - TRBV15 CATSRDRDNEQFF TGTGCCACCAGCAGGGACAGGGACAATGAGCAGTTCTTC
TRBJ1-6 - - TRBV4-2 CASSQEDSYNSPLHF TGTGCCAGCAGCCAAGAAGACTCCTATAATTCCCCCCTCCACTTT
TRBJ2-7 - once TRBV5-4 CASSPGDSELGEQYF TGTGCCAGCAGCCCCGGGGACTCCGAACTCGGCGAGCAGTACTTC
TRBJ1-3 TRBD1 - TRBV30 CAWSVNFLGVSGQGRPSGNTIYF TGTGCCTGGAGTGTAAACTTTTTAGGCGTCTCGGGACAGGGAAGGCCCTCTGGAAACACCATATATTTT
TRBJ2-2 TRBD2 - TRBV27 CASSPAGGPNTGELFF TGTGCCAGCAGTCCAGCGGGGGGCCCGAACACCGGGGAGCTGTTTTTT
TRBJ2-2 TRBD1 - TRBV5-1 CASSLTGTGNTGELFF TGCGCCAGCAGCTTGACCGGGACAGGAAACACCGGGGAGCTGTTTTTT
TRBJ1-4 TRBD1 - TRBV5-1 CASSPATGDEKLFF TGCGCCAGCAGCCCGGCAACAGGGGATGAAAAACTGTTTTTT
TRBJ2-2 - - TRBV5-1 CASSLMGSGELFF TGCGCCAGCAGCTTGATGGGCAGCGGGGAGCTGTTTTTT
TRBJ2-3 TRBD2 - TRBV7-2 CASSLTSGGSTDTQYF TGTGCCAGCAGCTTGACTAGCGGGGGGTCCACAGATACGCAGTATTTT
TRBJ1-5 - - TRBV7-2 CASSSGGQPQHF TGTGCCAGCAGCTCCGGGGGTCAGCCCCAGCATTTT
TRBJ2-7 - - TRBV27 CASGPRGFSYEQYF TGTGCCAGCGGTCCTCGGGGGTTTTCCTACGAGCAGTACTTC
TRBJ1-1 - - TRBV19 CASSSRDTMGSAFF TGTGCCAGTAGTTCCCGGGACACCATGGGGTCGGCTTTCTTT
TRBJ2-7 - - TRBV5-1 CASSLGAYEQYF TGCGCCAGCAGCTTAGGAGCCTACGAGCAGTACTTC
TRBJ1-1 - - TRBV28 CASSLGRAGNTEAFF TGTGCCAGCAGTTTGGGTCGGGCGGGGAACACTGAAGCTTTCTTT
TRBJ2-4 TRBD2 once TRBV2 CASTPTSGGGGIQYF TGTGCCAGCACCCCGACTAGCGGGGGAGGGGGCATTCAGTACTTC
TRBJ2-7 - - TRBV10-3 CAISLTETYEQYF TGTGCCATCAGTCTGACAGAAACCTACGAGCAGTACTTC
TRBJ2-2 TRBD2 - TRBV2 CAGSARLAGGPTGELFF TGTGCCGGCAGTGCGAGACTAGCGGGGGGGCCAACCGGGGAGCTGTTTTTT
TRBJ1-1 TRBD1 few TRBV2 CASKTQGSNTEAFF TGTGCCAGCAAGACACAGGGGTCGAACACTGAAGCTTTCTTT
TRBJ2-2 - - TRBV7-7 CASNHGGGGGELFF TGTGCCAGCAACCATGGTGGAGGTGGCGGGGAGCTGTTTTTT
TRBJ1-2 - - TRBV6-1 CASSTPGAPISGYTF TGTGCCAGCAGTACCCCGGGAGCTCCTATCTCTGGCTACACCTTC
TRBJ2-5 TRBD2 - TRBV7-9 CASSSTSGTEETQYF TGTGCCAGCAGCTCGACTAGCGGGACCGAAGAGACCCAGTACTTC
TRBJ1-1 - - TRBV9 CASSAKRGTEAFF TGTGCCAGCAGCGCAAAAAGAGGAACTGAAGCTTTCTTT
TRBJ2-1 TRBD1 - TRBV7-8 CASSRDSYNEQFF TGTGCCAGCAGCCGGGACAGTTACAATGAGCAGTTCTTC
TRBJ2-1 - - TRBV5-5 CASRRAGDPYNEQFF TGTGCCAGCAGAAGGGCAGGGGATCCCTACAATGAGCAGTTCTTC
TRBJ2-1 - once TRBV2 CASRVVGGENNEQFF TGTGCCAGCCGAGTAGTAGGCGGGGAGAACAATGAGCAGTTCTTC
TRBJ2-1 - - TRBV19 CASSISKGRGYNEQFF TGTGCCAGTAGTATTAGCAAGGGAAGGGGTTACAATGAGCAGTTCTTC
TRBJ1-6 TRBD1 - TRBV27 CASSLHFRQGSYSPLHF TGTGCCAGCAGTTTACATTTCCGACAGGGTTCGTATTCACCCCTCCACTTT
TRBJ2-5 - - TRBV5-1 CASSLMGGQETQYF TGCGCCAGCAGCTTGATGGGGGGACAAGAGACCCAGTACTTC
TRBJ2-7 - - TRBV6-6 CASSAYQGYEQYF TGTGCCAGCAGTGCATACCAGGGCTACGAGCAGTACTTC
TRBJ2-5 - - TRBV18 CASSSPEETQYF TGTGCCAGCTCCAGTCCCGAAGAGACCCAGTACTTC
TRBJ1-5 - - TRBV7-9 CASSFLDGNQPQHF TGTGCCAGCAGCTTTCTAGACGGCAATCAGCCCCAGCATTTT
TRBJ1-2 - - TRBV5-6 CASSPGQRYGYTF TGTGCCAGCAGCCCCGGACAGCGCTATGGCTACACCTTC
TRBJ2-4 - - TRBV30 CAWSSPGLQYF TGTGCCTGGAGTTCACCTGGCCTTCAGTACTTC
TRBJ2-3 TRBD2 - TRBV7-3 CASRKAGLYTDTQYF TGTGCCAGCAGGAAAGCGGGGCTTTACACAGATACGCAGTATTTT
TRBJ2-1 TRBD2 - TRBV4-2 CASSQSLIAGGYNEQFF TGTGCCAGCAGCCAATCACTTATAGCGGGGGGTTACAATGAGCAGTTCTTC
TRBJ2-7 - - TRBV27 CASSPSLGQPKSSYEQYF TGTGCCAGCAGTCCCTCGCTCGGACAACCAAAGAGCTCCTACGAGCAGTACTTC
TRBJ2-7 TRBD2 - TRBV6-5 CASSGARGSSYEQYF TGTGCCAGCAGTGGGGCGCGGGGGAGCTCCTACGAGCAGTACTTC
TRBJ2-2 - - TRBV5-1 CASSPKGRVGDSYTGELFF TGCGCCAGCAGCCCCAAAGGGCGGGTCGGGGACTCGTACACCGGGGAGCTGTTTTTT
TRBJ1-4 TRBD1 - TRBV7-9 CASSLTGQVNEKLFF TGTGCCAGCAGCTTGACCGGACAGGTTAATGAAAAACTGTTTTTT
TRBJ2-1 TRBD2 - TRBV7-9 CASSLDRFGGVDEQFF TGTGCCAGCAGCTTAGACAGGTTCGGGGGGGTCGATGAGCAGTTCTTC
TRBJ2-5 - - TRBV2 CASSGGILETQYF TGTGCCAGCAGTGGGGGCATTTTGGAGACCCAGTACTTC
TRBJ2-2 - - TRBV4-3 CASSQALDSGELFF TGCGCCAGCAGCCAAGCCCTGGACAGTGGGGAGCTGTTTTTT
TRBJ2-2 - - TRBV5-1 CASSLGETGELFF TGCGCCAGCAGCTTGGGGGAGACCGGGGAGCTGTTTTTT
TRBJ1-2 - - TRBV5-1 CASSLQGNYGYTF TGCGCCAGCAGCTTACAGGGTAACTATGGCTACACCTTC